These 25 T cell receptor beta chains originate from one sample sequenced in a study of OX40 agonist ivuxolimab in advanced cancers. Receptor amplification or capture employed the immunoSEQ multiplex PCR assay. This is the immuneACCESS table as TCRdb keeps it, with only in-frame sequences that have V and J called. A part of the clones is gone; compared with another copy, unresolved V genes explain less than half, and the rest is unexplained. In all, the sample holds more than 60,000 clones, and 85% to 90% of those were seen once. 0.55% to 0.7% of the sample is held by the ten biggest clonotypes. Specimen: CD4+ or CD8+ T cells sorted from blood, collected in a trial of the OX40 agonist ivuxolimab. The source of these receptors is an adult with an advanced solid tumor such as melanoma, head and neck, liver or kidney cancer.

The gene calls are TRBV7-2 and TRBJ1-2, with 9 bases lining up with TRBD1. The length of the CDR3 is 15 residues. The germline CDR1 and CDR2 sequences are SGHTA and FQGNSA. Trimming at V came to 0 bases and at J to 7 bases, leaving 6 bases not matched to a gene. The CDR3 DNA follows: TGTGCCAGCAGCTTAGCGCACAGGGGGCATCGTGGCTACACCTTC. Protein sequence: CASSLAHRGHRGYTF.

V usage is TRBV12-5 and J usage is TRBJ1-1; the D gene is possibly TRBD1 (5 bases). CDR3 size: 13 residues. V shed 3 bases and J shed 6 bases, with 11 bases lying between them. Germline CDR1 reads LGHNT; CDR2 reads FRNRAP. CDR3 DNA: TGTGCTAGTGGTTTAATTTTAGGGGCTGAAGCTTTCTTT. As protein: CASGLILGAEAFF.

The V and J genes are TRBV29-1 and TRBJ2-1; 11 bases agree with TRBD2. The V gene end was trimmed by 6 bases and the J gene end by 8 bases; junction bases not matched to a gene: 12. The CDR3 is 15 residues long. Germline CDR1 is SQVTM and CDR2 is ANQGSEA. DNA of the CDR3: TGCAGCGTCTCACCTAGCGGGGGGCCCTTCGATGAGCAGTTCTTC. This sequence encodes CSVSPSGGPFDEQFF.

DNA of the CDR3: TGTGCCTGGAGTGTAAGGGGGGCGCGTGGAAACACCATATATTTT. It yields the protein CAWSVRGARGNTIYF. The chain combines TRBV30 with TRBJ1-3; D possibly corresponds to TRBD1 (6 bases). V was cut by 0 bases and J by 3 bases, with 12 bases left in between. In germline, CDR1 is GTSNPN, CDR2 SVGIG (reference sequence). The CDR3 consists of 15 residues.

The rearrangement joins TRBV7-3 to TRBJ1-6; D is uncertain. V gave up 3 bases and J gave up 3 bases, with 3 bases separating them. The CDR3 is made up of 13 amino acids. CDR1 is SGHTA and CDR2 is FQGTGA in the germline V gene. CDR3 DNA: TGTGCCAGCAGCTTGTTCTATAATTCACCCCTCCACTTT. Encoded protein: CASSLFYNSPLHF.

V is TRBV19 and J is TRBJ1-6; D unresolved. CDR1 LNHDA and CDR2 SQIVND come from the germline V gene (reference sequence). Trimming removed 5 bases at V and 10 bases at J, with 12 bases between. The CDR3 totals 13 residues. The CDR3 DNA is TGTGCCAGTAGTGTCGGGGTTGGATCACCCCTCCACTTT. As protein: CASSVGVGSPLHF.

This sequence joins TRBV7-9 and TRBJ2-2, with 7 positions matching TRBD2. Germline lookup yields CDR1 SEHNR and CDR2 FQNEAQ (reference sequence). The CDR3 is 15 amino acids. The V and J ends lost 4 bases and 3 bases, in that order; junction bases with no gene match: 5. CDR3: CASSSGGDYTGELFF. The CDR3 DNA reads TGTGCCAGCAGCTCTGGGGGGGATTACACCGGGGAGCTGTTTTTT.

The chain uses TRBV10-3 and TRBJ1-4, with D maybe TRBD1 (5 bases). Germline CDR1 and CDR2: ENHRY and SYGVKD. The CDR3 consists of 15 residues. Between the trimmed V and J ends, which lost 2 bases and 7 bases, there was a span of 14 bases. The CDR3 sequence: CAISELRGQGEKLFF. CDR3 DNA: TGTGCCATCAGTGAGCTTAGGGGCCAGGGTGAAAAACTGTTTTTT.

The V and J genes are TRBV12-5 and TRBJ2-2, with D unresolved. Deletions cut 0 bases from V and 9 bases from J, with 5 bases between. The CDR3 is 12 residues long. The germline V gene encodes CDR1 LGHNT and CDR2 FRNRAP. CDR3 sequence: CASGLVPRELFF. DNA for the CDR3: TGTGCTAGTGGTTTGGTACCCAGGGAGCTGTTTTTT.

CDR3 loop: CARGGGGISSYEQYF. The DNA for the CDR3 is TGTGCCCGCGGGGGCGGGGGGATCAGCTCCTACGAGCAGTACTTC. The rearrangement links TRBV4-2 to TRBJ2-7; 8 nucleotides align to TRBD2. Per germline, CDR1 LGHNA and CDR2 YNFKEQ. The J segment lost 0 bases and the V segment lost 11 bases, leaving 12 bases of the junction unmatched. The CDR3 consists of 15 residues.

DNA of the CDR3: TGTGCCAGCAGCTTAGGCCTCCCGGACAGGGGAGCCTACGAGCAGTACTTC. Protein sequence: CASSLGLPDRGAYEQYF. This chain uses TRBV7-3 with TRBJ2-7; TRBD1 matches at 9 bases. V was pared by 2 bases and J by 2 bases, with 10 bases of the junction left unmatched. Germline V lookup: CDR1 SGHTA, CDR2 FQGTGA. The CDR3 covers 17 residues.

The gene calls are TRBV27 and TRBJ1-1; 9 bases fit TRBD1. Germline CDR1 reads MNHEY; CDR2 reads SMNVEV (reference sequence). The CDR3 contains 17 residues. Trimming cost V 2 bases and J 3 bases; bases outside gene matches: 10. The CDR3, as DNA: TGTGCCAGCAGTTTAAGAAGGGGGACAGGGTTTTACACTGAAGCTTTCTTT. Translation gives CASSLRRGTGFYTEAFF.

The chain carries TRBV11-3 and TRBJ2-5; D remains ambiguous. CDR3 length: 14 residues. Germline loops: CDR1 SGHNT, CDR2 YENEEA. V lost 5 bases and J lost 3, with 13 bases in between. The CDR3 nucleotides are TGTGCCAGCAGCCCATCTCGGGCTAAAGAGACCCAGTACTTC. It encodes CASSPSRAKETQYF.

The J gene is TRBJ1-6, the V gene TRBV5-5; the D gene is possibly TRBD1 (6 bases). V dropped 3 bases and J dropped 7 bases, with 11 bases sitting between them. This CDR3 has 14 amino acids. Germline values: CDR1 SGHKS, CDR2 YYEKEE (reference sequence). The CDR3 loop is CASSWKGGNSPLHF. Written as DNA, the CDR3 is TGTGCCAGCAGCTGGAAGGGGGGGAATTCACCCCTCCACTTT. Complete variable domain (other parts from reference TRBV5-5 and TRBJ1-6): DAGVTQSPTHLIKTRGQQVTLRCSPISGHKSVSWYQQVLGQGPQFIFQYYEKEERGRGNFPDRFSARQFPNYSSELNVNALLLGDSALYLCASSWKGGNSPLHFGNGTRLTVT.

This clone has a handful of counts. The chain has TRBV30 and TRBJ1-4; TRBD1 matches 8 bases. The J segment lost 11 bases and the V segment lost 2 bases, leaving 7 bases of the junction unmatched. The CDR3 sequence is 13 residues long. Germline V gene sequence: CDR1 GTSNPN, CDR2 SVGIG (reference sequence). This CDR3 reads CAWSIPTGGKLFF. The CDR3 bases are TGTGCCTGGAGTATCCCCACAGGGGGGAAACTGTTTTTT.

CDR3 amino acids: CASSSRAGGSYEQYF. The CDR3 DNA reads as TGTGCCAGCAGCTCCCGGGCAGGGGGCTCCTACGAGCAGTACTTC. This chain uses TRBV7-2 with TRBJ2-7, with TRBD1 identical over 7 bases. The CDR3 spans 15 residues. CDR1 is SGHTA, CDR2 FQGNSA, per germline. The V gene end was trimmed by 4 bases and the J gene end by 0 bases; junction bases not matched to a gene: 6.

This clone was recorded many times. CDR3 sequence reads: CASSPQGGTYEQYF. The DNA for the CDR3 is TGTGCCAGCAGCCCCCAGGGGGGAACCTACGAGCAGTACTTC. This chain joins TRBV7-2 and TRBJ2-7, with a possible D match to TRBD1 (7 bases). The V and J ends lost 5 bases and 2 bases respectively, with 13 bases between them. Germline CDR1 SGHTA, CDR2 FQGNSA. This CDR3 contains 14 residues.

This rearrangement joins TRBV9 to TRBJ1-6; D is ambiguous. Looked up from germline, CDR1 is SGDLS and CDR2 is YYNGEE. The CDR3 loop spans 14 amino acids. With 0 bases removed from V and 7 bases from J, the gap between germline ends came to 8 bases. Written as DNA, the CDR3 is TGTGCCAGCAGCGTAGCTACGGGAAATTCACCCCTCCACTTT. Its translation is CASSVATGNSPLHF.

Note on this clone: In the same sample, other DNA sequences code for this CDR3. This chain joins TRBV20-1 and TRBJ2-5; no firm D call. From germline, CDR1 is DFQATT and CDR2 SNEGSKA (reference sequence). V was cut by 1 base and J by 5 bases, with 5 bases left in between. The CDR3 runs to 11 residues. CDR3 nucleotides: TGCAGTGCTAGAGTGGGGGAGACCCAGTACTTC. Its translation is CSARVGETQYF.

The J gene is TRBJ2-5, the V gene TRBV30, with 9 bases lining up with TRBD2. J lost 6 bases, V lost 4 bases, and 6 bases had no gene match. Germline CDR1 and CDR2: GTSNPN and SVGIG (reference sequence). This CDR3 spans 13 amino acids. CDR3 protein: CAWNAGGGKTQYF. For the CDR3, the DNA is TGTGCCTGGAACGCGGGAGGGGGAAAGACCCAGTACTTC.

The chain couples TRBV5-8 to TRBJ2-5, with D possibly called TRBD1 or TRBD2 (5 bases each). Trimming removed 1 base from V and 3 bases from J, with 13 bases in between. Germline CDR1 and CDR2: SGHTS and YDEGEE. This CDR3 spans 15 amino acids. CDR3 sequence: CASSLTGTEKETQYF. The DNA for the CDR3 is TGTGCCAGCAGCTTGACCGGGACCGAGAAAGAGACCCAGTACTTC. Variable domain in full (rest from reference TRBV5-8 and TRBJ2-5): EAGVTQSPTHLIKTRGQQATLRCSPISGHTSVYWYQQALGLGLQFLLWYDEGEERNRGNFPPRFSGRQFPNYSSELNVNALELEDSALYLCASSLTGTEKETQYFGPGTRLLVL.

This rearrangement joins TRBV5-5 to TRBJ1-5; tentatively, D is TRBD1 (6 bases). This CDR3 region has 16 residues. CDR1 and CDR2 (germline): SGHKS, YYEKEE (reference sequence). V gave up 4 bases and J gave up 5 bases, with 19 bases separating them. The CDR3 loop is CASSPEGGQPHQPQHF. The CDR3 DNA sequence: TGTGCCAGCAGCCCCGAGGGCGGACAGCCCCATCAGCCCCAGCATTTT.

The chain employs TRBV5-1 and TRBJ1-2; perhaps TRBD1 as D (5 bases). Trimming pared 0 bases from V and 5 bases from J, leaving 14 bases between. CDR1 is SGHRS and CDR2 is YFSETQ in the germline V gene. The CDR3 has 15 residues. The CDR3, as DNA: TGCGCCAGCAGCTTGGGGTCCGGCCAGGGTTATGGCTACACCTTC. The encoded protein is CASSLGSGQGYGYTF.

The genes are TRBV5-1 and TRBJ2-5; D is ambiguous. Germline values: CDR1 SGHRS, CDR2 YFSETQ. The CDR3 spans 12 residues. The V gene lost 1 base and the J gene lost 1 base, with 2 bases spanning the gap. The CDR3 sequence is CASSLTQETQYF. CDR3 nucleotides: TGCGCCAGCAGCTTGACCCAAGAGACCCAGTACTTC.

The chain carries TRBV11-1 and TRBJ2-1; 9 bases fit TRBD1. CDR3 length: 16 amino acids. CDR1 is SGHAT, CDR2 FQDESV, per germline (reference sequence). Unmatched junction bases numbered 7, after V lost 0 bases and J lost 7 bases. The CDR3 bases are TGTGCCAGCAGCTTAGCTGCCGGGACAGGGTTTAATGAGCAGTTCTTC. Protein product: CASSLAAGTGFNEQFF.